These T cell receptor beta chains were read from a single sample in a study of blood T cell repertoires in COVID-19. Using immunoSEQ multiplex PCR, the repertoire was profiled, and TCRdb retains in-frame clones only, with some absent. Of approximately 230,000 clones in the sample, around nine tenths were seen once. Sequencing input: peripheral blood. These receptor sequences come from a man older than 75 with acute or convalescent COVID-19. Both conserved end residues are part of each CDR3. The order of the fields is D gene, J gene, V gene, clone size, CDR3 protein, CDR3 DNA. A D gene is named only where the DNA matches it firmly. Size values are once, few and many counts, or a class for expanded clones, and some rows have none.

TRBD1,TRBJ1-2,TRBV6-5,.,CASSSSRDRVGGYTF,TGTGCCAGCAGTTCGTCCCGGGACAGGGTTGGTGGCTACACCTTC
.,TRBJ1-1,TRBV28,.,CASSFTRASAEAFF,TGTGCCAGCAGTTTTACCAGGGCTTCGGCTGAAGCTTTCTTT
TRBD1,TRBJ2-3,TRBV18,.,CASSRGQGSTDTQYF,TGTGCCAGCTCACGAGGACAGGGCAGCACAGATACGCAGTATTTT
.,TRBJ1-1,TRBV5-1,.,CASSPSPTGTEAFF,TGCGCCAGCAGCCCCTCCCCTACGGGCACTGAAGCTTTCTTT
.,TRBJ1-1,TRBV6-5,.,CASYRNTEAFF,TGTGCCAGCTACAGGAACACTGAAGCTTTCTTT
.,TRBJ1-2,TRBV28,.,CASSLSRPAYGYTF,TGTGCCAGCAGTTTATCGAGGCCTGCCTATGGCTACACCTTC
.,TRBJ2-7,TRBV14,.,CASSNSGGLEQYF,TGTGCCAGCAGCAACAGCGGAGGGTTGGAACAGTACTTC
.,TRBJ2-7,TRBV3-1/TRBV3-2,.,CASSQVTTGLNEQYF,TGTGCCAGCAGCCAAGTAACAACAGGGCTCAACGAGCAGTACTTC
TRBD2,TRBJ2-1,TRBV20-1,.,CSTRGVAGVNEQFF,TGCAGTACTCGTGGGGTAGCGGGAGTCAATGAGCAGTTCTTC
.,TRBJ1-4,TRBV7-2,.,CASSLTGQDEKLFF,TGTGCCAGCAGCTTAACTGGGCAGGATGAAAAACTGTTTTTT
.,TRBJ2-5,TRBV4-3,.,CASSQDTSRQETQYF,TGCGCCAGCAGCCAAGATACTAGTAGGCAAGAGACCCAGTACTTC
.,TRBJ2-3,TRBV4-3,.,CASSLGLPIDTQYF,TGCGCCAGCAGCCTGGGACTTCCCATAGATACGCAGTATTTT
TRBD1,TRBJ1-4,TRBV27,once,CASSSQGATEKLFF,TGTGCCAGCAGTTCCCAGGGGGCTACCGAAAAACTGTTTTTT
TRBD1,TRBJ2-3,TRBV7-3,.,CASSLTPNRGSTDTQYF,TGTGCCAGCAGCTTAACCCCCAACAGGGGCAGCACAGATACGCAGTATTTT
.,TRBJ1-6,TRBV5-1,.,CASAPDSYNSPLHF,TGCGCCAGCGCCCCAGACTCCTATAATTCACCCCTCCACTTT
.,TRBJ2-7,TRBV2,.,CASSEGFPPAYEQYF,TGTGCCAGCAGTGAAGGCTTCCCTCCGGCCTACGAGCAGTACTTC
.,TRBJ2-7,TRBV15,.,CATSRGTATYEQYF,TGTGCCACCAGCAGAGGCACTGCTACCTACGAGCAGTACTTC
.,TRBJ2-3,TRBV6-4,.,CASSEAGGTDTQYF,TGTGCCAGCAGTGAGGCAGGGGGCACAGATACGCAGTATTTT
.,TRBJ2-3,TRBV19,few,CASGPGGGSTDTQYF,TGTGCCAGTGGGCCTGGGGGCGGGAGCACAGATACGCAGTATTTT
TRBD2,TRBJ2-1,TRBV18,.,CASSPRTSRYNEQFF,TGTGCCAGCTCACCCCGGACTAGCCGCTACAATGAGCAGTTCTTC
TRBD1,TRBJ2-4,TRBV4-3,once,CASSHQTGALAKNIQYF,TGCGCCAGCAGCCATCAAACAGGGGCCCTAGCCAAAAACATTCAGTACTTC
.,TRBJ2-1,TRBV5-1,.,CASSLVLADEQFF,TGCGCCAGCAGCTTGGTCCTGGCGGATGAGCAGTTCTTC
TRBD2,TRBJ2-2,TRBV12-5,.,CASGTFSGSRRTGELFF,TGTGCTAGTGGTACGTTTAGCGGGAGTCGACGGACCGGGGAGCTGTTTTTT
.,TRBJ1-1,TRBV6-2/TRBV6-3,.,CASSRDSLNTEAFF,TGTGCCAGCAGCCGGGACTCACTGAACACTGAAGCTTTCTTT
.,TRBJ1-2,TRBV7-2,once,CASSWRANYGYTF,TGTGCCAGCAGCTGGAGAGCTAACTATGGCTACACCTTC
TRBD2,TRBJ2-1,TRBV7-2,.,CASSPGLAGLSSCNEQFF,TGTGCCAGCAGCCCTGGACTAGCGGGGCTTAGCTCCTGCAATGAGCAGTTCTTC
TRBD2,TRBJ2-1,TRBV7-2,few,CASSSRLAGGFGSYNEQFF,TGTGCCAGCAGCTCCCGACTAGCGGGAGGTTTTGGGTCCTACAATGAGCAGTTCTTC
TRBD1,TRBJ1-5,TRBV7-9,.,CASSLESVTGSNQPQHF,TGTGCCAGCAGCTTAGAATCGGTGACAGGGAGCAATCAGCCCCAGCATTTT
TRBD1,TRBJ2-3,TRBV6-4,.,CASSDTAGTGSTDTQYF,TGTGCCAGCAGTGACACCGCCGGGACAGGAAGCACAGATACGCAGTATTTT
TRBD1,TRBJ2-2,TRBV7-2,.,CASSLVGQGSTGELFF,TGTGCCAGCAGCTTAGTGGGACAGGGGAGCACCGGGGAGCTGTTTTTT
TRBD2,TRBJ2-1,TRBV11-2,.,CASSLTAGVYEQFF,TGTGCCAGCAGCTTAACGGCGGGAGTGTACGAGCAGTTCTTC
.,TRBJ1-1,TRBV19,once,CASSIEGRGNTEAFF,TGTGCCAGTAGTATAGAAGGCAGGGGGAACACTGAAGCTTTCTTT
.,TRBJ2-5,TRBV19,.,CASSIRRTSQETQYF,TGTGCCAGTAGTATAAGGCGGACAAGCCAAGAGACCCAGTACTTC
.,TRBJ2-2,TRBV19,.,CASSITPRTANTGELFF,TGTGCCAGTAGTATAACACCAAGGACAGCCAACACCGGGGAGCTGTTTTTT
.,TRBJ1-4,TRBV5-1,.,CASSLQTGEKLFF,TGCGCCAGCAGCTTGCAAACAGGTGAAAAACTGTTTTTT
.,TRBJ1-2,TRBV5-1,.,CASSPSSGVYGYTF,TGCGCCAGCAGCCCAAGCTCAGGGGTATATGGCTACACCTTC
.,TRBJ2-2,TRBV9,.,CASSVEGGLPGELFF,TGTGCCAGCAGCGTAGAAGGAGGACTCCCCGGGGAGCTGTTTTTT
TRBD2,TRBJ2-5,TRBV5-1,.,CASSHGRVAGDIETQYF,TGCGCCAGCAGCCATGGAAGAGTAGCGGGAGATATCGAGACCCAGTACTTC
.,TRBJ2-2,TRBV5-5,.,CASIPQGETGELFF,TGTGCCAGCATCCCGCAGGGCGAGACCGGGGAGCTGTTTTTT
TRBD2,TRBJ2-7,TRBV5-1,.,CASSVWGGYEQYF,TGCGCCAGCAGCGTGTGGGGAGGGTACGAGCAGTACTTC
TRBD1,TRBJ2-2,TRBV2,.,CASSEERTGGGELFF,TGTGCCAGCAGTGAAGAACGGACAGGGGGCGGGGAGCTGTTTTTT
TRBD1,TRBJ1-1,TRBV19,.,CASSIFSTGKLNTEAFF,TGTGCCAGTAGTATCTTTTCGACAGGGAAGCTGAACACTGAAGCTTTCTTT
.,TRBJ1-5,TRBV25-1,.,CASSESGDQPQHF,TGTGCCAGCAGTGAATCCGGGGATCAGCCCCAGCATTTT
TRBD1,TRBJ1-1,TRBV12-5,.,CASGTGVSDTEAFF,TGTGCTAGTGGCACAGGGGTCAGCGACACTGAAGCTTTCTTT
.,TRBJ1-1,TRBV28,.,CASSSLPAEAFF,TGTGCCAGCAGTTCTCTACCCGCTGAAGCTTTCTTT
TRBD1,TRBJ2-7,TRBV27,.,CASSVADRGYEQYF,TGTGCCAGCAGTGTCGCGGACAGGGGCTACGAGCAGTACTTC
.,TRBJ1-3,TRBV9,.,CASSDTGNTIYF,TGTGCCAGCAGCGACACTGGAAACACCATATATTTT
.,TRBJ2-3,TRBV5-4,.,CASSFGGLTDTQYF,TGTGCCAGCAGCTTCGGGGGGCTCACAGATACGCAGTATTTT
TRBD1,TRBJ2-2,TRBV4-3,.,CASSQPGQGYTGELFF,TGCGCCAGCAGCCAACCGGGACAGGGGTACACCGGGGAGCTGTTTTTT
.,TRBJ2-2,TRBV5-4,.,CASSLKDSTGELFF,TGTGCCAGCAGCTTAAAGGACAGCACCGGGGAGCTGTTTTTT
.,TRBJ2-6,TRBV19,.,CASSIGGGPNVLTF,TGTGCCAGTAGTATTGGAGGGGGCCCCAACGTCCTGACTTTC
TRBD2,TRBJ2-5,TRBV5-5,.,CASSDNVLAGVRETQYF,TGTGCCAGCAGCGATAACGTGCTAGCGGGGGTTCGGGAGACCCAGTACTTC
TRBD1,TRBJ1-3,TRBV15,.,CATSRDRGTGNTIYF,TGTGCCACCAGCAGAGACAGGGGGACAGGAAACACCATATATTTT